Sequencing of this T cell receptor beta chain was carried out in a study of T-cell reconstitution after alpha-beta-depleted transplantation in children. TCRbeta library preparation incorporated unique molecular identifiers. In TCRdb, the PCR reads were re-called with MiXCR into one record per CDR3 protein. The sample includes 440,000 or so distinct CDR3 sequences, roughly a tenth of them seen just once. The germline gives CDR1 SGHRS, CDR2 YFSETQ. With 0 bases removed from V and 3 bases from J, the gap between germline ends came to 10 bases. The CDR3 totals 14 residues. The sequence derives from a human donor who donated a stem cell graft to a child with acute myeloid leukemia. This chain connects TRBV5-1 to TRBJ2-7; either TRBD1 or TRBD2 may supply D (5 bases each). The material sequenced was PBMCs from the stem cell graft donor, taken from the stem cell graft. CDR3: CASSLETGLYEQYF. The CDR3 nucleotides are TGCGCCAGCAGCTTGGAAACAGGACTCTACGAGCAGTACTTC.